This is a list of T cell receptor beta chains from one sample in a study of T cells in Graves' hyperthyroidism and ophthalmopathy. One entry per CDR3 protein results from TCRdb running MiXCR on the multiplex PCR reads. Among approximately 300,000 distinct CDR3 sequences listed, over 15% were seen once. Sequencing used blood. Receptors originate from a woman aged 60-75 years with Graves' ophthalmopathy. Each CDR3 is given with its conserved first and last residue. The order of the fields is V gene, clone size, J gene, D gene, CDR3 protein, CDR3 DNA. A D gene is named only where the DNA matches it firmly. Clone size, where shown, is once, few, many, or a class for clones that have expanded.

V: TRBV6-2/TRBV6-3
size: many
J: TRBJ2-1
D: TRBD2
CDR3: CASSYGGGNEQFF
DNA: TGTGCCAGCAGTTATGGGGGGGGGAATGAGCAGTTCTTC

V: TRBV3-1
size: many
J: TRBJ2-5
D: NA
CDR3: CASSDRGSGETQYF
DNA: TGTGCCAGCAGCGACCGTGGGTCTGGAGAGACCCAGTACTTC

V: TRBV5-6
size: few
J: TRBJ1-1
D: TRBD1
CDR3: CASSLLQGESAFF
DNA: TGTGCCAGCAGCTTGCTACAGGGGGAGTCAGCTTTCTTT

V: TRBV29-1
size: few
J: TRBJ2-7
D: NA
CDR3: CSVRALYEQYF
DNA: TGCAGCGTCCGGGCCCTCTACGAGCAGTACTTC

V: TRBV11-3
size: many
J: TRBJ1-1
D: TRBD1
CDR3: CASSSGQGEAFF
DNA: TGTGCCAGCAGCTCCGGACAGGGAGAAGCTTTCTTT

V: TRBV6-5
size: NA
J: TRBJ2-7
D: NA
CDR3: CASSLVGSYEQYF
DNA: TGTGCCAGCAGTTTAGTGGGATCCTACGAGCAGTACTTC

V: TRBV27
size: NA
J: TRBJ1-4
D: NA
CDR3: CASSRASATNEKLFF
DNA: TGTGCCAGCAGTAGGGCTTCTGCAACTAATGAAAAACTGTTTTTT

V: TRBV12-3/TRBV12-4
size: many
J: TRBJ1-1
D: TRBD1
CDR3: CASSLKPRTGGTEAFF
DNA: TGTGCCAGCAGTTTAAAGCCCCGGACAGGGGGTACTGAAGCTTTCTTT

V: TRBV28
size: NA
J: TRBJ2-5
D: NA
CDR3: CASVAGETQYF
DNA: TGTGCCAGCGTAGCCGGAGAGACCCAGTACTTC

V: TRBV9
size: many
J: TRBJ1-1
D: TRBD1
CDR3: CASSGAGTGGGGTEAFF
DNA: TGTGCCAGCAGCGGGGCCGGGACAGGGGGCGGAGGCACTGAAGCTTTCTTT

V: TRBV5-1
size: many
J: TRBJ2-2
D: NA
CDR3: CASSLDREELFF
DNA: TGCGCCAGCAGCTTGGATAGGGAGGAGCTGTTTTTT

V: TRBV20-1
size: many
J: TRBJ2-1
D: TRBD2
CDR3: CSARLRETSGSYEQFF
DNA: TGCAGTGCTAGACTCCGGGAGACTAGCGGGAGTTATGAGCAGTTCTTC

V: TRBV20-1
size: few
J: TRBJ1-1
D: TRBD1
CDR3: CSAMGTGGTEAFF
DNA: TGCAGTGCTATGGGGACAGGGGGCACTGAAGCTTTCTTT

V: TRBV7-9
size: many
J: TRBJ2-1
D: TRBD2
CDR3: CASRPGLAFYNEQFF
DNA: TGTGCCAGCAGGCCGGGACTAGCTTTCTACAATGAGCAGTTCTTC

V: TRBV5-1
size: many
J: TRBJ1-1
D: NA
CDR3: CASSFGQGSTMNTEAFF
DNA: TGCGCCAGCAGCTTCGGTCAGGGGTCCACCATGAACACTGAAGCTTTCTTT

V: TRBV20-1
size: many
J: TRBJ2-3
D: NA
CDR3: CSASDRAVGTDTQYF
DNA: TGCAGTGCTAGTGACCGGGCAGTGGGTACAGATACGCAGTATTTT